This T cell receptor beta chain is from a study of metastatic and nonmetastatic thyroid tumors (TCRdb year 2020). For the wider study: Repertoires were compared across peripheral blood and tumor or nodule tissue samples from malignant and benign thyroid patients. Summary of the overall study and its limitations: In both blood and tumor samples, malignant tumors were reported to have significantly higher TCR beta diversity than benign nodules.

In this sample, this clone turned up a few times. Its antigen remains unidentified. Base qualities are not provided; no much larger clone lies one nucleotide away. Counted from cysteine to phenylalanine, this CDR3 has 13 amino acids. Only CDR3 DNA is held: 39 bases, read in frame from base 1. V loses 5 bases, J loses 5 bases, and the germline ends lie 9 bases apart. The germline V gene (reference sequence) gives CDR1 as MNHEY and CDR2 as SMNVEV. No patient had received any treatment before thyroid surgery. Using T-cell receptor beta sequencing, the researchers looked back retrospectively at clinical samples from patients, gathered between about 2012 and 2018. Library preparation was by PCR. TCRdb shows the sequencer as Illumina HiSeq 4000. High-throughput sequencing was used to profile the TCR beta-chain CDR3 region of every patient. As for the authors' bioinformatics: Drawing on CDR3 differences between clinicopathological groups, the researchers built a classifier meant to tell apart patients with distant-metastatic papillary thyroid cancer. Repertoire diversity was assessed with the Shannon index, and tumor-blood repertoire similarity with the Morisita-Horn index. Through fastp at Q25 and MiXCR, TCRdb rebuilt clones from the public reads, retaining in-frame beta chains. The V and J calls here are based on TCRdb, not the publication. The sample data list roughly 40,000 clones, and about 17% of these were observed just once. The ten largest account for about 3.8% of the sample.

The rearranged segments are TRBV27 and TRBJ2-2, with no reliable assignment of the D segment. Material for sequencing was blood. This clonotype was sampled from a female donor with papillary thyroid cancer or a benign thyroid nodule (not recorded which). Some clones in this sample may be carry-over from other donors' samples. The CDR3 amino acid sequence is: CASSRKRTGELFF. The nucleotide sequence reads as follows: TGTGCCAGCAGTCGGAAGCGTACCGGGGAGCTGTTTTTT.